The entry below describes one T cell receptor beta chain. The antigen it recognizes is unknown. Qualities for individual bases were not recorded, and no much larger clone is one base off. This sample was taken from a study of blood T cell repertoires in COVID-19 (dated by TCRdb to 2019 to 2021). Regarding the complete study: Samples covering the acute and convalescent phases of COVID-19 were provided by collaborators in the United States, Italy and Spain. The material from the prospective study consisted of cDNA or gDNA derived from T cells, B-cell-depleted T cells, or PBMCs. The dataset comprised deeply sampled blood TCRbeta repertoires from subjects exposed to, actively infected with, or recovered from COVID-19. The repertoires were made available in a free public database intended to serve as a resource for research on the immune response to SARS-CoV-2. The samples were drawn from two sources: the first 160 participants of the ongoing ImmuneRACE study, and 1,000 to 1,500 subjects contributed by 6 global collaborators. Sample metadata almost always included a de-identified subject ID, COVID-19 status, age in years and sex. HLA class I and class II types, where available, came from metadata supplied by the sample provider rather than from assay-based typing.

Reading the germline V gene gives CDR1 MGHRA and CDR2 YSYEKL. The CDR3 runs 15 amino acids, cysteine and phenylalanine included. Left in the record is the CDR3 DNA by itself, 45 bases read in frame from the first base. Ends trimmed: V by 1 base, J by 7 bases; bases unmatched to a gene: 5. The paper's findings and limits, for the study overall: How much clinical and demographic metadata was included differed by source and by participant, and the metadata was provided uncurated.

Participants in the prospective study were enrolled through a virtual design, were aged roughly 18 to 100 years, and lived in 20 to 30 United States geographic areas. Cohort assignment in the prospective study relied on participant-reported clinical history from a screening survey and a study questionnaire. ImmuneRACE Cohort 3 recovered participants were defined by two consecutive negative NP/OP PCR tests, healthcare professional clearance, or symptom resolution. In the prospective study, mobile phlebotomists collected whole blood, serum and a nasopharyngeal or oropharyngeal swab from each participant. Over a roughly two-month period, participants in the prospective study had the option of providing additional blood draws and questionnaires. Before DNA extraction, prospective study blood samples were shipped either frozen or at room temperature. The immunoSEQ Assay, a bias-controlled multiplex PCR, was used to amplify TCRbeta CDR3 regions from genomic DNA. The authors processed their data as follows. The number of nucleated cells in each sample was estimated from the amplification of reference gene primers within the assay. To quantify the absolute abundance of each unique TCRbeta CDR3 rearrangement, sequence reads were collapsed and filtered. For each sample, productive Simpson clonality was calculated as the square root of Simpson's diversity index across productive rearrangements. In TCRdb, the immuneACCESS table is reduced to in-frame sequences with V and J assigned. These tables do not hold every clone; where another copy was compared, an unresolved V gene accounts for under half, and the others remain unexplained. Clone size and the V and J calls come from that table; the DNA yielded D and trimming. The table for this sample lists around 450,000 clones; around 90% of them were counted only once. 0.7% of the sample is in the top ten clones.

Sequencing was done on a sample of PBMCs or T cells enriched from blood (not recorded which). This sequence uses TRBV4-1 and TRBJ1-1; TRBD1 lines up with 11 middle nucleotides. This clonotype originated in a woman aged 18-29 years who had recovered from COVID-19. In nucleotides, the sequence is TGCGCCAGCAGCCAAGGGAGGACAGGGGGCGATGAAGCTTTCTTT. Its coded protein is CASSQGRTGGDEAFF.